This entry lists 28 T cell receptor beta chains sequenced from one sample in a study of chemoradiotherapy in HPV16-positive cancers. TCRdb keeps only in-frame clones here, not all; method: immunoSEQ multiplex PCR. The sample contains 2,000 to 2,500 clones, roughly nine tenths of which appear only once. The sequencing used tumor tissue, collected from a patient who underwent chemoradiotherapy. The origin of the receptors is a human donor with HPV-associated anogenital cancer.

The chain has TRBV28 and TRBJ1-2, with 7 nucleotides matching TRBD1. Looked up from germline, CDR1 is MDHEN and CDR2 is SYDVKM. V shed 4 bases and J 4 bases; nucleotides not matched to a gene: 9. There are 15 residues in the CDR3. CDR3 residues: CASSSTSQGTYGYTF. The CDR3 bases are TGTGCCAGCAGTTCAACCTCACAGGGGACCTATGGCTACACCTTC.

The chain uses TRBV30 and TRBJ2-7, with TRBD1 identical over 7 bases. There are 13 residues in the CDR3. J was trimmed by 2 bases and V by 8 bases; bases with no gene match: 9. Germline assignment: CDR1 GTSNPN and CDR2 SVGIG (reference sequence). The CDR3 bases are TGTGCCCACCGGCGCCAGGGGGCCTACGAGCAGTACTTC. This codes for CAHRRQGAYEQYF.

This clone was found a few times. The chain is built from TRBV27 and TRBJ1-1; no firm D call. Trimming stripped 2 bases from V and 1 base from J, with 8 bases between. The CDR3 totals 14 residues. Germline lookup yields CDR1 MNHEY and CDR2 SMNVEV (reference sequence). The CDR3 DNA reads as TGTGCCAGCAGTTTAATCGCCGGGAACACTGAAGCTTTCTTT. This encodes CASSLIAGNTEAFF.

The chain carries TRBV6-4 and TRBJ1-2; the match to TRBD1 covers 7 bases. The germline V gene has CDR1 MRHNA and CDR2 SNTAGT. The CDR3 is 15 amino acids. J lost 4 bases, V lost 2 bases, and 7 bases had no gene match. The CDR3 spells CASSDAPGQPYGYTF. CDR3 DNA: TGTGCCAGCAGTGACGCTCCGGGACAGCCCTATGGCTACACCTTC.

The genes are TRBV30 and TRBJ2-5; TRBD1 aligns across 7 bases. Germline V lookup: CDR1 GTSNPN, CDR2 SVGIG (reference sequence). Trimming took 5 bases from V and 5 from J; bases not matched to a gene: 5. The CDR3 is 12 amino acids. The chain's CDR3 is CAWAQGDETQYF. The CDR3 nucleotides are TGTGCCTGGGCCCAGGGGGACGAGACCCAGTACTTC. Together with reference TRBV30 and TRBJ2-5, the CDR3 gives the full variable domain: SQTIHQWPATLVQPVGSPLSLECTVEGTSNPNLYWYRQAAGRGLQLLFYSVGIGQISSEVPQNLSASRPQDRQFILSSKKLLLSDSGFYLCAWAQGDETQYFGPGTRLLVL.

The chain recombines TRBV11-2 with TRBJ2-2, with TRBD2 matching 9 bases. J was trimmed by 6 bases and V by 5 bases; bases with no gene match: 10. CDR1 is SGHAT, CDR2 FQNNGV, per germline. The CDR3 is 16 residues long. CDR3 DNA sequence: TGTGCCAGCAGCCCGTCCGGGACTAGCACGTCCGGGGAGCTGTTTTTT. Residues: CASSPSGTSTSGELFF.

The chain combines TRBV9 with TRBJ1-4; possibly TRBD1 for D (5 bases). CDR3 length equals 14 residues. Germline lookup yields CDR1 SGDLS and CDR2 YYNGEE. Trimming removed 0 bases from V and 7 bases from J, with 10 bases in between. CDR3 region: CASSVAGGVEKLFF. CDR3 DNA: TGTGCCAGCAGCGTAGCCGGGGGGGTTGAAAAACTGTTTTTT.

This chain connects TRBV6-6 to TRBJ1-5; D might be TRBD1 (6 bases). Trimming shortened V by 0 bases and J by 5 bases, and 11 bases separated the two germline ends. Germline CDR1 is MNHNY and CDR2 is SVGAGI (reference sequence). There are 15 residues in the CDR3. The CDR3 coding sequence is TGTGCCAGCAGTTACTCGACAGGTGAGGATCAGCCCCAGCATTTT. Encoded protein: CASSYSTGEDQPQHF.

This sequence joins TRBV6-1 and TRBJ2-7; D is possibly TRBD1 (6 bases). V was clipped by 6 bases and J by 6 bases, with 15 bases between them. In germline, CDR1 is MNHNS, CDR2 SASEGT. The CDR3 totals 13 residues. This CDR3 reads CASRGDISTEQYF. The CDR3 nucleotides are TGTGCCAGCAGGGGGGACATTTCCACCGAGCAGTACTTC.

The genes are TRBV4-1 and TRBJ2-7; TRBD2 is a possible D gene (5 bases). Germline CDR1 and CDR2: MGHRA and YSYEKL. The CDR3 extends over 17 amino acids. Trimming shortened V by 0 bases and J by 6 bases, and 21 bases separated the two germline ends. CDR3 coding DNA: TGCGCCAGCAGCCAAGATGACCAAGGCTTCACGGGGTTCGAGCAGTACTTC. Its protein product is CASSQDDQGFTGFEQYF.

The V and J genes are TRBV4-3 and TRBJ1-6, with D perhaps TRBD1 (6 bases). Germline CDR1 is LGHNA and CDR2 is YSLEER. The V end was cut by 0 bases, the J end by 10 bases, with 16 bases between. This CDR3 has 16 amino acids. CDR3 region: CASSQDTGAQSSPLHF. In nucleotides, the CDR3 is TGCGCCAGCAGCCAAGATACGGGGGCGCAAAGCTCACCCCTCCACTTT.

This clone has just one count. The chain links TRBV10-2 to TRBJ2-3, with TRBD2 matching over 10 bases. CDR3 length: 14 amino acids. The ends lost 4 bases at V and 3 bases at J; junction bases unmatched: 1. Germline V gene data show CDR1 as WSHSY and CDR2 as SAAADI. CDR3 region: CASSGSGGTDTQYF. For the CDR3, the DNA is TGCGCCAGCAGTGGTAGCGGGGGGACAGATACGCAGTATTTT.

This clone was picked up one time. The V and J genes are TRBV6-1 and TRBJ1-5, with 8 positions matching TRBD1. From germline, CDR1 is MNHNS and CDR2 SASEGT. After removal of 4 bases from V and 9 bases from J, the junction contained 5 bases not matched to a gene. The CDR3 runs 13 residues. CDR3 in DNA: TGTGCCAGCAGTGTGGACAGGGTCTGGCCCCAGCATTTT. Translating gives CASSVDRVWPQHF.

The rearrangement uses TRBV11-2 and TRBJ1-4, with a tentative D call TRBD1 (6 bases). V was clipped by 5 bases and J by 7 bases, with 14 bases between them. The CDR3 is made up of 14 amino acids. Germline V lookup: CDR1 SGHAT, CDR2 FQNNGV. CDR3 bases: TGTGCCAGCAGCGTACTTAGGGGGGGTGAAAAACTGTTTTTT. It is translated as CASSVLRGGEKLFF.

The chain is built from TRBV6-5 and TRBJ2-5; tentatively, D is TRBD1 (5 bases). The V end lost 8 bases, the J end lost 3 bases, and 10 bases lay between the germline ends. Germline CDR1 MNHEY, CDR2 SVGAGI. The CDR3 has 12 residues. The DNA for the CDR3 is TGTGCCAGCCGACAGCCTAAAGAGACCCAGTACTTC. Protein sequence: CASRQPKETQYF.

This chain links TRBV15 with TRBJ1-4; TRBD1 is a possible D gene (5 bases). The CDR3 runs to 16 residues. V lost 1 base to trimming and J lost 5 bases, with 14 bases between them. Germline assignment: CDR1 LNHNV and CDR2 YYDKDF (reference sequence). CDR3 protein: CATSRAAGTVNEKLFF. As DNA, the CDR3 is TGTGCCACCAGCAGAGCTGCCGGGACTGTCAATGAAAAACTGTTTTTT.

The chain has TRBV4-2 and TRBJ2-3, with 9 bases fitting TRBD2. Germline V gene data show CDR1 as LGHNA and CDR2 as YNFKEQ. Losses at the gene ends were 0 bases for V and 5 bases for J; bases not matched to a gene: 12. The CDR3 has 18 residues. Here the CDR3 reads CASSQEGAGGPSEDTQYF. The CDR3 nucleotides are TGTGCCAGCAGCCAAGAAGGGGCGGGGGGGCCATCGGAAGATACGCAGTATTTT.

The CDR3 nucleotides are TGCGCCAGCAGCCCCCTCGTCGCGGCTGGGGCCAACGTCCTGACTTTC. The encoded protein is CASSPLVAAGANVLTF. The chain has TRBV4-1 and TRBJ2-6; D gene ambiguous. Germline CDR1 and CDR2: MGHRA and YSYEKL. Trimming took 4 bases from V and 2 from J, leaving 12 bases between them. The CDR3 runs 16 residues.

In its sample, this clone was seen once. The chain employs TRBV14 and TRBJ2-1; 7 positions agree with TRBD2. Germline CDR1 is SGHDN and CDR2 is FVKESK. V lost 4 bases to trimming and J lost 4 bases; unmatched junction nucleotides: 7. The length of the CDR3 is 15 residues. As DNA, the CDR3 is TGTGCCAGCAGCCGTACTCGGGGGGATTACAATGAGCAGTTCTTC. It yields the protein CASSRTRGDYNEQFF.

This chain connects TRBV4-3 to TRBJ2-5; D remains unclear. Between the trimmed V and J ends, which lost 0 bases and 7 bases, there was a span of 9 bases. Germline V gene data show CDR1 as LGHNA and CDR2 as YSLEER. The CDR3 has 13 amino acids. In nucleotides, the CDR3 is TGCGCCAGCAGCCAAGATGCCTCGGGGACCCAGTACTTC. It specifies CASSQDASGTQYF.

The V and J genes are TRBV4-1 and TRBJ1-6; no firm D call. Per the germline V gene, CDR1 is MGHRA and CDR2 is YSYEKL. This CDR3 is built from 18 residues. V was clipped by 0 bases and J by 0 bases, with 12 bases between them. The CDR3 protein is CASSQDWAFRSYNSPLHF. DNA of the CDR3: TGCGCCAGCAGCCAAGATTGGGCCTTTCGCTCCTATAATTCACCCCTCCACTTT.

V is TRBV5-4 and J is TRBJ1-2; D uncertain. Per the germline V gene, CDR1 is SGHNT and CDR2 is YYREEE (reference sequence). The CDR3 has 19 residues. Deletions cut 4 bases from V and 8 bases from J, with 33 bases between. CDR3 bases: TGTGCCAGCAGCGACGAAAGAGTAAACCGGCCGCAGACACCGAGGGGCTACACCTTC. Its translation: CASSDERVNRPQTPRGYTF.

The chain joins TRBV9 to TRBJ2-1; TRBD1 agrees at 7 bases. Germline V gives CDR1 SGDLS, CDR2 YYNGEE. Trimming removed 4 bases from V and 14 bases from J; junction bases left unmatched: 9. The CDR3 has 12 amino acids. CDR3 residues: CASSSRQGDKFF. DNA for the CDR3: TGTGCCAGCAGCTCCCGACAGGGAGATAAGTTCTTC.

The chain joins TRBV6-5 to TRBJ2-2, with TRBD1 matching 7 bases. V trimming: 6 bases; J trimming: 3 bases; junction bases outside the gene matches: 4. The CDR3 runs 14 residues. CDR1 is MNHEY, CDR2 SVGAGI, per germline. The CDR3, as DNA: TGTGCCAGCAGGAATACAGGGGACACCGGGGAGCTGTTTTTT. It translates to CASRNTGDTGELFF.

The chain uses TRBV6-1 and TRBJ2-7; D is possibly TRBD1 (5 bases). CDR1 and CDR2 (germline): MNHNS, SASEGT. V lost 11 bases, J lost 0 bases, and 17 bases lay in between. The CDR3 totals 14 residues. The CDR3 nucleotides are TGTGCCGGTTCGCTGTCAGGGCTCTCCTACGAGCAGTACTTC. This codes for CAGSLSGLSYEQYF.

The J gene is TRBJ1-6, the V gene TRBV5-1, with D tentatively TRBD1 (6 bases). Germline V lookup: CDR1 SGHRS, CDR2 YFSETQ. Deletions cut 0 bases from V and 10 bases from J, with 14 bases between. The CDR3 extends over 15 amino acids. As DNA, the CDR3 is TGCGCCAGCAGCTTGGGGGCTGGGGGCTGGTCACCCCTCCACTTT. Amino acids: CASSLGAGGWSPLHF.

This clone has just one count. The CDR3 sequence: CARSLPTKSDTDTQYF. The CDR3 nucleotides read TGTGCCAGAAGCTTACCCACAAAATCGGACACAGATACGCAGTATTTT. This chain joins TRBV7-5 and TRBJ2-3. TRBV7-5 is a documented pseudogene. This CDR3 contains 16 residues.

This chain connects TRBV28 to TRBJ1-4; D unresolved. The germline V gene has CDR1 MDHEN and CDR2 SYDVKM. V gave up 5 bases and J gave up 7 bases, with 11 bases separating them. The CDR3 contains 13 residues. The CDR3 is CASSPLWGEKLFF. The DNA for the CDR3 is TGTGCCAGCAGTCCCCTCTGGGGTGAAAAACTGTTTTTT.